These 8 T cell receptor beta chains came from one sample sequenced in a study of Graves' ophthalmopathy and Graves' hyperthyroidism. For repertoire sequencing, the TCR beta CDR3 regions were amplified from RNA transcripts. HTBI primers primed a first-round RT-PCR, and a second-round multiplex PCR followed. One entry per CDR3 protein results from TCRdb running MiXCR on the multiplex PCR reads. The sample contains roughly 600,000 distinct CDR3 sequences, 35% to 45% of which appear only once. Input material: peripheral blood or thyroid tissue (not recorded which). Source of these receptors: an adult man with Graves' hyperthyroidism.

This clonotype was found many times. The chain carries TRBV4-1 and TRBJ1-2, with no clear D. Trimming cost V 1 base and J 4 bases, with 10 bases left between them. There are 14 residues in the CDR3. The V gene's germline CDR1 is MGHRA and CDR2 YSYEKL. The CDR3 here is CASSQATSSYGYTF. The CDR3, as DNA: TGCGCCAGCAGCCAAGCGACTTCATCCTATGGCTACACCTTC.

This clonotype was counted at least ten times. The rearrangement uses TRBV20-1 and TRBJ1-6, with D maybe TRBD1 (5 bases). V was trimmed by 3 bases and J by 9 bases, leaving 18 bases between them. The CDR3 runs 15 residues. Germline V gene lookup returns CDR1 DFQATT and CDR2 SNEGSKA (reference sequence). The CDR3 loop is CSASHLRVDGSPLHF. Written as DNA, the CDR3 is TGCAGTGCTAGCCACCTCAGGGTTGACGGTTCACCCCTCCACTTT.

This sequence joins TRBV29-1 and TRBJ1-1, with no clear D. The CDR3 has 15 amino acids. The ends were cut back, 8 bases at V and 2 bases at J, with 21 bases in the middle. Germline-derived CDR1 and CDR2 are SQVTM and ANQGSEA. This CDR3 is CSSSRRVGVNTEAFF. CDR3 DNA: TGCAGCAGTTCCCGCCGGGTGGGCGTTAACACTGAAGCTTTCTTT.

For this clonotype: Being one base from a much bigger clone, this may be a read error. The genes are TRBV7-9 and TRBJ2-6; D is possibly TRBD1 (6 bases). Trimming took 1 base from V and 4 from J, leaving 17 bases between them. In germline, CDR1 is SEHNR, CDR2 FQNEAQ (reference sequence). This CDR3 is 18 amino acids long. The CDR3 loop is CASSLGTHRVEGANVLTF. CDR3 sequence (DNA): TGTGCCAGCAGCTTAGGGACACACAGGGTAGAAGGGGCCAACGTCCTGACTTTC.

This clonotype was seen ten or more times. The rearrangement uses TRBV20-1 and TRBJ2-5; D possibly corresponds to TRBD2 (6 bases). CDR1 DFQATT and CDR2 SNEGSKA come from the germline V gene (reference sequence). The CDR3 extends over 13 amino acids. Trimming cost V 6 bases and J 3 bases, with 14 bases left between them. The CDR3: CSAPPGLEETQYF. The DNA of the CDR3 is TGCAGTGCACCACCGGGACTTGAAGAGACCCAGTACTTC.

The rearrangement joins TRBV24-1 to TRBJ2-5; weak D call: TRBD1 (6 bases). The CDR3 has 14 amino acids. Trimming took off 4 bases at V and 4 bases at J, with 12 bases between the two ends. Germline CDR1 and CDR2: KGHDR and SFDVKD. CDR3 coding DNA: TGTGCCACCAGTGACCAGGGGATCAGAGAGACCCAGTACTTC. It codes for CATSDQGIRETQYF.

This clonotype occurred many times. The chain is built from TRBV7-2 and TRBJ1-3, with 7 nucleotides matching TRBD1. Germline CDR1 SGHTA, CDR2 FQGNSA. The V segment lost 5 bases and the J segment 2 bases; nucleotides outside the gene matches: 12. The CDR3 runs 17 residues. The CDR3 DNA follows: TGTGCCAGCAGCCCCCCGGGGGGAGGGGGCGCTGGAAACACCATATATTTT. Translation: CASSPPGGGGAGNTIYF. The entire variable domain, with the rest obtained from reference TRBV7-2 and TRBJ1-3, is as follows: GAGVSQSPSNKVTEKGKDVELRCDPISGHTALYWYRQSLGQGLEFLIYFQGNSAPDKSGLPSDRFSAERTGGSVSTLTIQRTQQEDSAVYLCASSPPGGGGAGNTIYFGEGSWLTVV.

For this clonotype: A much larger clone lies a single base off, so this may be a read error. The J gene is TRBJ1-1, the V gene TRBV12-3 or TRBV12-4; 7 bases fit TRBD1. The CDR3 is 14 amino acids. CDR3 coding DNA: TGTGCCAGCAGTCCGACAGGGCCGAACACTGAAGCTCTCTTT. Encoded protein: CASSPTGPNTEALF.